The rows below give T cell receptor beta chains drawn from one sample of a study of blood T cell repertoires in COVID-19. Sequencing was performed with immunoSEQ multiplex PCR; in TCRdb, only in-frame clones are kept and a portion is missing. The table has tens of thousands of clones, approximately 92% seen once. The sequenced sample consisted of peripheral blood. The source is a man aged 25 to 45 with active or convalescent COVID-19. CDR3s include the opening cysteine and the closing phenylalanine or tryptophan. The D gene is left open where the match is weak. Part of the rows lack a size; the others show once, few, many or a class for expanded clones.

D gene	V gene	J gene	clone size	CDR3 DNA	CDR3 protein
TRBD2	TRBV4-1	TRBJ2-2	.	TGCGCCAGCAGCCAAGATTGGCTATGGGGGGCTAGCGGGAGGGAGAACACCGGGGAGCTGTTTTTT	CASSQDWLWGASGRENTGELFF
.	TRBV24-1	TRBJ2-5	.	TGTGCCACCAGTGATTTAGCGGATCCCGCTGGGACCCAGTACTTC	CATSDLADPAGTQYF
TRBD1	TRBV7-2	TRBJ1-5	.	TGTGCCAGCAGCTTAGTAGCAGGGGGTAATCAGCCCCAGCATTTT	CASSLVAGGNQPQHF
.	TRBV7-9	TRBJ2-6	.	TGTGCCAGCAGCTTAGCAGGGGACTCTGGGGCCAACGTCCTGACTTTC	CASSLAGDSGANVLTF
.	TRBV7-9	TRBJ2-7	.	TGTGCCAGCAGCTTAGGCGGTACCCCTAGGGAGCAGTACTTC	CASSLGGTPREQYF
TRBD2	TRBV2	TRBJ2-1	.	TGTGCCAGCAGTGGGGCGACTAGCCCTTTCGAGCAGTTCTTC	CASSGATSPFEQFF
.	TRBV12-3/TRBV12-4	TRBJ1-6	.	TGTGCCAGCCAGGGTATCTATAATTCACCCCTCCACTTT	CASQGIYNSPLHF
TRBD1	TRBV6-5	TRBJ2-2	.	TGTGCCAGCATTGTCGGACAGGGCCGCGGGGAGCTGTTTTTT	CASIVGQGRGELFF
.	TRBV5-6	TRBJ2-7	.	TGTGCCAGCAGCGCGGGACAGAGAATCTACGAGCAGTACTTC	CASSAGQRIYEQYF
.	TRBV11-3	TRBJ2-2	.	TGTGCCAGCCGATCCAGCGGGCACACCGGGGAGCTGTTTTTT	CASRSSGHTGELFF
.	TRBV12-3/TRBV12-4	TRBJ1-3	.	TGTGCCAGCAGCGACAGAACTGGAAACACCATATATTTT	CASSDRTGNTIYF
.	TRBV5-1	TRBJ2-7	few	TGCGCCAGCAGCTTGGAGCCTAGGAATAACTACGAGCAGTACTTC	CASSLEPRNNYEQYF
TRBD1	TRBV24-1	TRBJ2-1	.	TGTGCCACCAGTGACTCACCGGACAGGGGGCACTACAATGAGCAGTTCTTC	CATSDSPDRGHYNEQFF
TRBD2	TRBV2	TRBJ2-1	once	TGTGCCAGCAGTGACTGGACTAGCGGGGGGGGCCATTTCTACAATGAGCAGTTCTTC	CASSDWTSGGGHFYNEQFF
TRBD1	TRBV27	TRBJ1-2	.	TGTGCCAGCAGTTCAGGGGGCTATGGCTACACCTTC	CASSSGGYGYTF
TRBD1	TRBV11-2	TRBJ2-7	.	TGTGCCAGCAGACACCGGGACAGGGTACCCTACGAGCAGTACTTC	CASRHRDRVPYEQYF
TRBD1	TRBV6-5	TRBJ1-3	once	TGTGCCAGCAGTCGGGACAGGGCAGAGGGAAACACCATATATTTT	CASSRDRAEGNTIYF
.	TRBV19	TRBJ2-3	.	TGTGCCAGTAGTATCTCGGCGCGCGGGAGCACAGATACGCAGTATTTT	CASSISARGSTDTQYF
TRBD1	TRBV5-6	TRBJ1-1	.	TGTGCCAGCAGCTGGGACAGGGGGCTGGATGCTTTCTTT	CASSWDRGLDAFF
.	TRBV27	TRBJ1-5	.	TGTGCCAGCAGTTCCTACAGAAACAATCAGCCCCAGCATTTT	CASSSYRNNQPQHF
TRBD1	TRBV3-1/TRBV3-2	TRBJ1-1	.	TGTGCCAGCAGCCGGACAGGGAACACTGAAGCTTTCTTT	CASSRTGNTEAFF
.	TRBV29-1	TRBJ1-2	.	TGCAGCGTTGAATTGTACAGGGACGGCTACACCTTC	CSVELYRDGYTF
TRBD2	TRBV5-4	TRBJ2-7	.	TGTGCCAGCAGCTTGGAAAGCGGGGGGCGAACCTACGAGCAGTACTTC	CASSLESGGRTYEQYF
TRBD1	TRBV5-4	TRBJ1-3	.	TGTGCCAGCAGCATCACAGGGGGGACCTTTAGTGGAAACACCATATATTTT	CASSITGGTFSGNTIYF
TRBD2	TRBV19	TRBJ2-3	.	TGTGCCAGTAGTACCGGGACTAGCAGCACAGATACGCAGTATTTT	CASSTGTSSTDTQYF
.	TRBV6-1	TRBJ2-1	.	TGTGCCAGCAGTGAACTCCTAAATGAGCAGTTCTTC	CASSELLNEQFF
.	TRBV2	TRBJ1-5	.	TGTGCCAGCAGTCGTCAGGGGAACAGCAATCAGCCCCAGCATTTT	CASSRQGNSNQPQHF
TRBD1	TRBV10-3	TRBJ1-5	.	TGTGCCATCAGAGATGGACAGGGAGGGAATCAGCCCCAGCATTTT	CAIRDGQGGNQPQHF
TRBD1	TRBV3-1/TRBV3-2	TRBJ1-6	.	TGTGCCAGCAGCCAAGGGGGGACAGTGAATTCACCCCTCCACTTT	CASSQGGTVNSPLHF
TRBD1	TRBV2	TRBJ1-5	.	TGTGCCAGCGGACAGGGACATCAGCCCCAGCATTTT	CASGQGHQPQHF
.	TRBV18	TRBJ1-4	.	TGTGCCAGCTCACAAGACCCGGGGCCCAGGGGAACTAATGAAAAACTGTTTTTT	CASSQDPGPRGTNEKLFF
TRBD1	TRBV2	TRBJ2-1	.	TGTGCCAGCAGTGAAGCGCTGACAGGGGCCTACAATGAGCAGTTCTTC	CASSEALTGAYNEQFF
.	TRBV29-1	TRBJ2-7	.	TGCAGCGTTGAAGAGTGGCAGAGAGGCGCCTACGAGCAGTACTTC	CSVEEWQRGAYEQYF
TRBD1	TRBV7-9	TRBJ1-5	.	TGTGCCAGCAGCCGACAGGGCCTCGAGCAGCCCCAGCATTTT	CASSRQGLEQPQHF
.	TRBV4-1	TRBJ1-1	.	TGCGCCAGCAGGCCCTATCCCGCGGACACTGAAGCTTTCTTT	CASRPYPADTEAFF
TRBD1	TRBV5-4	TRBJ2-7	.	TGTGCCAGCAGCTCCGGGACAGGTTCTTCCTACGAGCAGTACTTC	CASSSGTGSSYEQYF
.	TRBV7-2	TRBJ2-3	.	TGTGCCAGCAGCTTAGCCAGGGTCGGATCAGATACGCAGTATTTT	CASSLARVGSDTQYF
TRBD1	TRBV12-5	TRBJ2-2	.	TGTGCTAGTGGTTCCGGGACAGGGACCGGGGAGCTGTTTTTT	CASGSGTGTGELFF
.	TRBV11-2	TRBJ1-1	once	TGTGCCAGCAGCTTAAAGGGGGTGGTTGAAGCTTTCTTT	CASSLKGVVEAFF
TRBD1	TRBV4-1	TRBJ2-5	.	TGCGCCAGCAGCCTTCGCTCCGGGACAGTCCAAGAGACCCAGTACTTC	CASSLRSGTVQETQYF
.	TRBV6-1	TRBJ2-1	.	TGTGCCAGCAGTGAAAGGTCTAGTTTCCTGTCCTACAATGAGCAGTTCTTC	CASSERSSFLSYNEQFF
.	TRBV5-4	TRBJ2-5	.	TGTGCCAGCAGCTTGGATAGACGGAGGTACCAAGAGACCCAGTACTTC	CASSLDRRRYQETQYF
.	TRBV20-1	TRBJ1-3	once	TGCAGTGCTAGTCATGCAGGGGCTGGAAACACCATATATTTT	CSASHAGAGNTIYF
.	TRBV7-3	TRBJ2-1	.	TGTGCCAGCAGCTTAACCGGGGATGAGCAGTTCTTC	CASSLTGDEQFF
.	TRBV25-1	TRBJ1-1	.	TGTGCCAGCAGCCATAACACACAGGGAGTCCCTGAAGCTTTCTTT	CASSHNTQGVPEAFF
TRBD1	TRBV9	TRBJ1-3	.	TGTGCCAGCAGCAGGGACAGCGGAAACACCATATATTTT	CASSRDSGNTIYF
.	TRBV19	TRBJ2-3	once	TGTGCCAGTAGTATTAGACTGAACACAGATACGCAGTATTTT	CASSIRLNTDTQYF
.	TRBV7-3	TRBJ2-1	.	TGTGCCAGCAGCCAATCAGCCTACAATGAGCAGTTCTTC	CASSQSAYNEQFF
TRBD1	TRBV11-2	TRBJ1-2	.	TGTGCCAGCAGCCCGTGGCCCCGACAGGGGGACGTTAACTATGGCTACACCTTC	CASSPWPRQGDVNYGYTF
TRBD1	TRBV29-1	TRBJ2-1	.	TGCAGCGTGCGCCCCCGGGACAGGGGCTACAATGAGCAGTTCTTC	CSVRPRDRGYNEQFF
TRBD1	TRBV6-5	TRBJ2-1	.	TGTGCCAGCAACCCCGGGCAGGGGGCTAGCAATGAGCAGTTCTTC	CASNPGQGASNEQFF
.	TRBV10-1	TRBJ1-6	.	TGCGCCAGCAGATCTCAGGATGGTTCACCCCTCCACTTT	CASRSQDGSPLHF
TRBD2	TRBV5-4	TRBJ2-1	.	TGTGCCAGCAGCTTTAGCGGGAGTCGATACAATGAGCAGTTCTTC	CASSFSGSRYNEQFF